The 21 T cell receptor beta chains given below trace back to one sample, sequenced in a study of identical twins. TCRdb reprocessed the 5' RACE reads with MiXCR, giving one entry per CDR3 protein. The table records around 650,000 distinct CDR3 sequences, just over 7% of them present only once. This sample also belongs to another study, concerning yellow fever vaccine responses in identical twins.

The specimen sequenced was PBMCs. These receptors all stem from a young woman in good health.

Many counts were recorded for this clonotype. This chain uses TRBV15 with TRBJ1-5, with TRBD1 identical over 9 bases. Germline V lookup: CDR1 LNHNV, CDR2 YYDKDF (reference sequence). Germline trimming cut 4 bases from V and 6 bases from J; bases unmatched to any gene: 16. The CDR3 has 18 amino acids. CDR3 bases: TGTGCCACCAGCAAAGCAATTACCGGGACAGGGATGGGTCAGCCCCAGCATTTT. Protein: CATSKAITGTGMGQPQHF.

V and J are TRBV29-1 and TRBJ2-5, with D unclear. This CDR3 spans 13 amino acids. V dropped 5 bases and J dropped 7 bases, with 17 bases sitting between them. CDR1 SQVTM and CDR2 ANQGSEA come from the germline V gene. Here the CDR3 reads CSVFSGGVWTQYF. CDR3 nucleotide sequence: TGCAGCGTTTTCTCTGGTGGGGTTTGGACCCAGTACTTC.

This clonotype was observed at least ten times. The J gene is TRBJ1-4, the V gene TRBV15; the D gene is possibly TRBD1 (6 bases). Germline CDR1 reads LNHNV; CDR2 reads YYDKDF (reference sequence). The CDR3 spans 15 residues. With 0 bases removed from V and 5 bases from J, the gap between germline ends came to 10 bases. CDR3 protein: CATSRDRGQNEKLFF. The CDR3 DNA reads TGTGCCACCAGCAGAGATAGAGGACAGAATGAAAAACTGTTTTTT.

The rearrangement links TRBV7-2 to TRBJ2-1; possibly TRBD1 for D (6 bases). Looked up from germline, CDR1 is SGHTA and CDR2 is FQGNSA. The CDR3 is made up of 15 amino acids. V was clipped by 2 bases and J by 4 bases, with 12 bases between them. CDR3 nucleotides: TGTGCCAGCAGCTTATTTGGACAGAGTTACAATGAGCAGTTCTTC. It is translated as CASSLFGQSYNEQFF.

This chain uses TRBV12-5 with TRBJ2-1; 12 bases align to TRBD2. Germline values: CDR1 LGHNT, CDR2 FRNRAP. The CDR3 extends over 16 amino acids. V trimming: 9 bases; J trimming: 5 bases; junction bases outside the gene matches: 11. CDR3 coding DNA: TGTGCTAGCGACGGACTAGCGGGGCGGAATGACAATGAGCAGTTCTTC. This encodes CASDGLAGRNDNEQFF.

This clonotype was counted at least ten times. The V call is TRBV29-1, the J call TRBJ1-1; no definite D call. The V end was cut by 4 bases, the J end by 0 bases, with 12 bases between. The CDR3 spans 14 residues. Germline CDR1 reads SQVTM; CDR2 reads ANQGSEA. The CDR3 DNA is TGCAGCGTTGCCTCAGGAGGGCTGAACACTGAAGCTTTCTTT. Protein: CSVASGGLNTEAFF.

This chain links TRBV3-1 with TRBJ2-3; 10 bases align to TRBD2. CDR1 and CDR2 from the germline V gene are LGHDT and YNNKEL (reference sequence). V lost 5 bases, J lost 3 bases, and 5 bases stayed unmatched. This CDR3 region has 15 residues. In DNA form, the CDR3 reads TGTGCCAGCAGCTCTACAGCGGGGGGGACAGATACGCAGTATTTT. The encoded protein is CASSSTAGGTDTQYF.

The V gene is TRBV12-3 or TRBV12-4, the J gene TRBJ2-5; the match to TRBD2 covers 11 bases. The CDR3 has 17 residues. The V segment lost 6 bases and the J segment 0 bases; nucleotides outside the gene matches: 9. The CDR3 sequence: CASRGDLAGGNQETQYF. CDR3 DNA sequence: TGTGCCAGCAGGGGGGACCTAGCGGGGGGCAACCAAGAGACCCAGTACTTC.

The DNA for the CDR3 is TGTGCCAGCAGCCCCGCGACAGGGGCAGGTGGCTACACCTTC. Residues: CASSPATGAGGYTF. V gene TRBV5-8 combines with J gene TRBJ1-2; TRBD1 aligns across 8 bases. J was trimmed by 7 bases and V by 4 bases; bases with no gene match: 9. The CDR3 sequence is 14 residues long. CDR1 is SGHTS and CDR2 is YDEGEE in the germline V gene.

There are many counts of this clonotype. This chain connects TRBV2 to TRBJ2-2; D call uncertain. Trimming cost V 7 bases and J 6 bases, with 6 bases left between them. The CDR3 spans 11 residues. The germline V gene encodes CDR1 SNHLY and CDR2 FYNNEI. The CDR3 protein is CASMTPGELFF. For the CDR3, the DNA is TGTGCCAGCATGACTCCCGGGGAGCTGTTTTTT.

The chain recombines TRBV12-3 or TRBV12-4 with TRBJ1-2; a possible D gene is TRBD1 (6 bases). The ends were cut back, 6 bases at V and 8 bases at J, with 13 bases in the middle. The CDR3 spans 12 residues. CDR3 nucleotide sequence: TGTGCCAGCAGCAATGGGGGCGGAGGCTACACCTTC. Protein product: CASSNGGGGYTF.

The chain joins TRBV28 to TRBJ1-2; D is ambiguous. The germline V and J ends were trimmed by 4 bases and 8 bases, with 14 bases remaining between them. Per the germline V gene, CDR1 is MDHEN and CDR2 is SYDVKM. The CDR3 totals 13 residues. The CDR3 DNA sequence: TGTGCCAGCAGTTCTCGACCAAGAATGGGCTACACCTTC. The encoded protein is CASSSRPRMGYTF.

This clonotype has a count of ten or more. The V gene is TRBV10-3, the J gene TRBJ1-3; 9 nucleotides agree with TRBD1. The CDR3 contains 18 residues. Germline-derived CDR1 and CDR2 are ENHRY and SYGVKD. V was clipped by 0 bases and J by 4 bases; unmatched bases: 10. CDR3 loop: CAISESGTGFSGGNTIYF. The CDR3 coding sequence is TGTGCCATCAGTGAGTCCGGGACAGGGTTCTCGGGCGGAAACACCATATATTTT.

The sample holds many counts of this clonotype. The V gene is TRBV28, the J gene TRBJ2-3, with 8 bases lining up with TRBD2. The V gene end was trimmed by 6 bases and the J gene end by 5 bases; junction bases not matched to a gene: 13. CDR1 and CDR2 from the germline V gene are MDHEN and SYDVKM. The CDR3 loop spans 16 amino acids. CDR3 nucleotides: TGTGCCAGCAGAACGGGAGGGCCCCTATCCTTAGATACGCAGTATTTT. It is translated as CASRTGGPLSLDTQYF.

This clonotype was counted ten times or more. The rearrangement joins TRBV12-3 or TRBV12-4 to TRBJ1-1; D call uncertain. The germline V and J ends were trimmed by 5 bases and 6 bases, with 13 bases remaining between them. The CDR3 covers 13 residues. In DNA, the CDR3 is TGTGCCAGCAGTCCCACCCGTATCGCTGAAGCTTTCTTT. This codes for CASSPTRIAEAFF.

In this sample, this clonotype turned up a few times. The chain uses TRBV29-1 and TRBJ1-1, with TRBD1 as a possible D gene (6 bases). Trimming removed 4 bases at V and 3 bases at J, with 12 bases between. CDR1 SQVTM and CDR2 ANQGSEA come from the germline V gene. The CDR3 totals 13 residues. This chain's CDR3 is CSVGVQGHTEAFF. DNA of the CDR3: TGCAGCGTTGGAGTTCAGGGGCACACTGAAGCTTTCTTT.

With respect to this clonotype: Given the absence of the conserved phenylalanine or tryptophan at the CDR3 end, a read error is likely. J is TRBJ2-7 and V is TRBV29-1, with D possibly TRBD2 on 6 matching bases. Trimming took 4 bases from V and 1 from J, leaving 14 bases between them. This CDR3 spans 14 amino acids. Germline V gene data show CDR1 as SQVTM and CDR2 as ANQGSEA. The CDR3 protein is CSVAGGGSSYEQYL. The CDR3 DNA follows: TGCAGCGTTGCCGGTGGGGGGAGTTCCTACGAGCAGTACCTC.

This clonotype appeared a few times. The gene calls are TRBV28 and TRBJ1-3; D call uncertain. The CDR3 length is 14 residues. Germline V gene data show CDR1 as MDHEN and CDR2 as SYDVKM. The V end was cut by 5 bases, the J end by 3 bases, with 11 bases between. CDR3 nucleotide sequence: TGTGCCAGCAGTCTGACCTGGGATGGAAACACCATATATTTT. It codes for CASSLTWDGNTIYF.

Many counts were recorded for this clonotype. The V and J genes are TRBV7-2 and TRBJ1-1; D possibly corresponds to TRBD1 (5 bases). Germline CDR1 is SGHTA and CDR2 is FQGNSA. V gave up 1 base and J gave up 4 bases, with 10 bases separating them. The CDR3 is 14 amino acids. In DNA, the CDR3 is TGTGCCAGCAGCTTAGTGGAGGGGACCACTGAAGCTTTCTTT. This gives the protein CASSLVEGTTEAFF.

In this sample, this clonotype turned up many times. The CDR3 bases are TGCAGTGCGAGGGACAGGGAGGGTGAGCAGTTCTTC. It encodes CSARDREGEQFF. The rearrangement uses TRBV20-1 and TRBJ2-1; 9 positions match TRBD1. CDR3 length equals 12 residues. Trimming took 6 bases from V and 9 from J; bases not matched to a gene: 6. Germline CDR1 reads DFQATT; CDR2 reads SNEGSKA (reference sequence).

This clonotype occurred many times. The chain has TRBV11-2 and TRBJ1-5; D perhaps matches TRBD1 (6 bases). Trimming pared 1 base from V and 2 bases from J, leaving 15 bases between. This CDR3 comprises 17 residues. Germline assignment: CDR1 SGHAT and CDR2 FQNNGV. The CDR3 spells CASSLAGGGWGNQPQHF. As DNA, the CDR3 is TGTGCCAGCAGCTTAGCTGGGGGCGGTTGGGGCAATCAGCCCCAGCATTTT.